This T cell receptor (beta chain) was recorded in a study of OX40 agonist ivuxolimab in advanced cancers. With regard to the full study: Ivuxolimab, which targeted the costimulatory receptor OX40 (CD134), was an agonistic, fully human IgG2 monoclonal antibody. Intravenous ivuxolimab was administered to patients every 2 weeks at six dose levels: 0.01, 0.1, 0.3, 1.5, 3 and 10 mg/kg. Among the 50 to 55 dose-escalation patients, roughly 20 had hepatocellular carcinoma, 15 melanoma, 9 renal cell carcinoma and 9 head and neck cancer. The dose-escalation cohort was about 83% male with a mean age of about 58 years, ranging from about 23 to 85. Prior anti-PD-1, anti-PD-L1 or anti-CTLA-4 therapy was permitted, and checkpoint inhibitors had been received by about 44% of dose-escalation patients. Partial responses were achieved by three dose-escalation patients, of whom one had hepatocellular carcinoma and two had cutaneous melanoma. The point of sequencing TCRbeta in the periphery was to test whether ivuxolimab changed TCR sequence diversity and drove clonal T-cell expansion. The paper describes the monotherapy dose-escalation part (N of about 47 patients) of the phase I trial of ivuxolimab.

The trial excluded patients who had a history of autoimmune disease or who were on systemic immunosuppression. Peripheral blood for TCR sequencing was collected from all dose cohorts at baseline, on cycle 4 day 1, and on cycle 7 day 1. Samples were obtained from an open-label, multicenter, first-in-human phase I dose-escalation trial of ivuxolimab. The trial enrolled adults with locally advanced or metastatic head and neck squamous cell, hepatocellular, melanoma or renal cell carcinoma. Before TCR sequencing, CD4+ and CD8+ T cells were separately sorted from peripheral blood. About this clone: Its antigen is unknown. Base quality data are lacking; no much larger clone is found one base away.

Genomic DNA was extracted from sorted cells for sequencing of the TCRbeta CDR3 region. The immunoSEQ Assay was used to sequence the TCRbeta CDR3 regions. Drawn from immuneACCESS, this table holds only the in-frame rearrangements with V and J called that TCRdb kept. Clones are partly lost; checked studies trace under half to an unresolved V gene and leave the rest unexplained. This sample holds roughly 70,000 clones; approximately 78% were observed only once. The ten largest make up under 1.2% of the sample. Via the germline V gene, CDR1 is MNHNS and CDR2 SASEGT. The CDR3 spans 13 residues, from the cysteine through the phenylalanine. The CDR3 DNA has 39 bases and is translated from base 1. V loses 6 bases, J loses 7 bases, and the germline ends lie 16 bases apart. Study-wide conclusions, independent of this receptor: Low levels of normalized T-cell clonal expansion were also seen in some patients who did not respond. In the 0.1-3.0 mg/kg groups, partial responders had among the lowest normalized peripheral clonal expansion, particularly in CD8+ T cells. The antigen specificity of the peripheral T cells that underwent clonal expansion was not determined. On average, CD8+ T cells showed more expanded clones than CD4+ T cells after ivuxolimab. At doses from 0.1 to 3.0 mg/kg, clonal expansion was seen in both CD4+ and CD8+ blood T cells between baseline and week 6.

The TCR was taken from an adult with an advanced solid tumor such as melanoma, head and neck, liver or kidney cancer. The source material was CD4+ or CD8+ T cells sorted from blood, sampled in a trial of the OX40 agonist ivuxolimab. Here the chain combines TRBV6-1 and TRBJ2-7; the D gene is possibly TRBD1 or TRBD2, with 5 bases matching each. In nucleotide form, the sequence is TGTGCCAGCAGGGGGGTGGGGGTTAGTGAGCAGTACTTC. Translated, this is CASRGVGVSEQYF.